These 10 T cell receptor beta chains were sequenced from one sample in a study of technical replicates of blood from a few donors. Profiled with immunoSEQ multiplex PCR; TCRdb holds only in-frame clones, not every one. This sample has fewer than 100,000 clones; 75% to 90% occur once, and the top ten carry 0.41%. Sequencing input: T cells isolated from PBMCs. The receptors here all came from a human donor in good health.

The J gene is TRBJ2-3, the V gene TRBV10-3; the match to TRBD2 covers 9 bases. Germline V gene sequence: CDR1 ENHRY, CDR2 SYGVKD. The CDR3 sequence is 18 residues long. The trim removed 2 bases at V and 3 bases at J, leaving 12 bases unmatched. The CDR3 spells CAISEGPPGSGRTDTQYF. CDR3 DNA: TGTGCCATCAGTGAGGGGCCGCCTGGGAGCGGGAGGACAGATACGCAGTATTTT.

This clone showed up just a few times. The chain has TRBV28 and TRBJ1-1; D remains ambiguous. Germline CDR1 is MDHEN and CDR2 is SYDVKM. V was cut by 5 bases and J by 1 base, with 5 bases left in between. CDR3 length: 12 amino acids. The CDR3 region is CASSVQNTEAFF. CDR3 coding DNA: TGTGCCAGCAGTGTACAGAACACTGAAGCTTTCTTT.

This clone was counted between two and nine times. The V and J genes are TRBV30 and TRBJ1-1; no clear D gene. This CDR3 is 11 amino acids long. The germline gives CDR1 GTSNPN, CDR2 SVGIG (reference sequence). V lost 3 bases to trimming and J lost 0 bases, with 2 bases between them. In DNA form, the CDR3 reads TGTGCCTGGAGCATGAACACTGAAGCTTTCTTT. It is translated as CAWSMNTEAFF.

This chain links TRBV6-1 with TRBJ1-1; 7 bases are a match to TRBD1. V lost 6 bases and J lost 1; bases outside the gene matches: 2. This CDR3 spans 13 amino acids. CDR1 is MNHNS, CDR2 SASEGT, per germline. The CDR3 nucleotides read TGTGCCAGCAGGACAGGGTGGAACACTGAAGCTTTCTTT. Encoded protein: CASRTGWNTEAFF.

The V and J genes are TRBV28 and TRBJ1-2; 8 bases align to TRBD1. V was pared by 5 bases and J by 8 bases, with 7 bases of the junction left unmatched. Germline CDR1 is MDHEN and CDR2 is SYDVKM. This CDR3 has 13 amino acids. The CDR3 DNA reads as TGTGCCAGCAGTGCCCGGACAGGGAGCGGCTACACCTTC. It codes for CASSARTGSGYTF.

This rearrangement joins TRBV11-2 to TRBJ1-1; D is uncertain. Germline CDR1 is SGHAT and CDR2 is FQNNGV. The CDR3 runs 16 residues. The V end was cut by 0 bases, the J end by 4 bases, with 15 bases between. The chain's CDR3 is CASSLDVGGFATEAFF. The CDR3 DNA reads as TGTGCCAGCAGCTTAGATGTAGGAGGGTTCGCCACTGAAGCTTTCTTT.

The genes are TRBV7-9 and TRBJ2-5, with TRBD2 identical over 13 bases. After removal of 1 base from V and 12 bases from J, the junction contained 5 bases not matched to a gene. CDR3 length: 14 residues. CDR1 SEHNR and CDR2 FQNEAQ come from the germline V gene (reference sequence). CDR3 bases: TGTGCCAGCAGCTTAGGGGGGACTAGCGGGGCCGAGTACTTC. Translation gives CASSLGGTSGAEYF.

The chain has TRBV28 and TRBJ1-5, with D tentatively TRBD1 (6 bases). The ends were cut back, 3 bases at V and 15 bases at J, with 18 bases in the middle. The CDR3 is made up of 13 amino acids. CDR1 and CDR2 (germline): MDHEN, SYDVKM. The CDR3 coding sequence is TGTGCCAGCAGTTTTGGACAGTTCGTAACAGGGCATTTT. The encoded protein is CASSFGQFVTGHF.

This chain joins TRBV19 and TRBJ1-2; 7 bases are shared with TRBD1. Germline values: CDR1 LNHDA, CDR2 SQIVND (reference sequence). The CDR3 has 13 amino acids. Trimming took 9 bases from V and 7 from J; bases not matched to a gene: 11. CDR3 protein: CASAPQGGLGYTF. The CDR3 DNA reads as TGTGCCAGCGCACCTCAGGGGGGCCTTGGCTACACCTTC.

The rearrangement joins TRBV28 to TRBJ2-6; 7 positions match TRBD1. This CDR3 comprises 16 residues. After removal of 4 bases from V and 12 bases from J, the junction contained 15 bases not matched to a gene. Germline V gives CDR1 MDHEN, CDR2 SYDVKM. CDR3 in amino acids: CASSSYETGTVTVLTF. The CDR3 nucleotides read TGTGCCAGCAGTTCATATGAAACCGGGACAGTGACCGTCCTGACTTTC.